The rows below give T cell receptor beta chains drawn from one sample of a study of Ad26.COV2.S vaccination and SARS-CoV-2 variants. Sequencing was performed with immunoSEQ multiplex PCR; in TCRdb, only in-frame clones are kept and a portion is missing. The repertoire consists of fewer than 400,000 clones, with almost 90% occurring once and the leading ten covering about 5.4%. This specimen consisted of peripheral blood, obtained in a trial of Ad26.COV2.S vaccine versus placebo. The receptors were gathered from a person aged 18 to 65 who received the Ad26.COV2.S COVID-19 vaccine or a placebo. Both conserved end residues are part of each CDR3. A D gene is named only where the DNA matches it firmly. Clone size, where shown, is once, few, many, or a class for clones that have expanded.

clone_size,d_call,v_call,j_call,cdr3_aa,cdr3_nt
once,-,TRBV11-2,TRBJ2-2,CASSLPGTGELFF,TGTGCCAGCAGCTTACCAGGGACCGGGGAGCTGTTTTTT
-,-,TRBV18,TRBJ1-2,CASSLGTPGEGYTF,TGTGCCAGCTCACTTGGGACACCCGGTGAAGGCTACACCTTC
-,-,TRBV18,TRBJ1-1,CASSPSPGSTEAFF,TGTGCCAGCTCACCAAGCCCCGGATCCACTGAAGCTTTCTTT
-,-,TRBV18,TRBJ1-4,CASSRRDGDEKLFF,TGTGCCAGCTCACGAAGGGACGGGGATGAAAAACTGTTTTTT
-,TRBD1,TRBV5-1,TRBJ2-7,CASSPGQVTSYEQYF,TGCGCCAGCAGCCCCGGACAGGTTACTTCCTACGAGCAGTACTTC
-,-,TRBV29-1,TRBJ2-5,CSVETNREGKTQYF,TGCAGCGTGGAGACCAACAGGGAAGGGAAGACCCAGTACTTC
-,-,TRBV30,TRBJ1-2,CAWSTGGGYTF,TGTGCCTGGTCAACAGGTGGAGGCTACACCTTC
-,TRBD1,TRBV15,TRBJ1-4,CATSRVGQNEKLFF,TGTGCCACCAGCAGAGTGGGACAGAATGAAAAACTGTTTTTT
-,-,TRBV7-9,TRBJ1-2,CASSLTGPLGGYTF,TGTGCCAGCAGCCTAACAGGGCCTTTGGGGGGCTACACCTTC
few,-,TRBV10-1,TRBJ1-2,CASSPVDGMGYTF,TGCGCCAGCAGTCCAGTGGACGGTATGGGCTACACCTTC
-,TRBD1,TRBV24-1,TRBJ2-3,CATGDRGLDTQYF,TGTGCCACCGGGGACAGGGGGTTAGATACGCAGTATTTT
-,TRBD2,TRBV19,TRBJ2-2,CASIAGGGRPNTGELFF,TGTGCCAGTATCGCTGGCGGGGGAAGACCGAACACCGGGGAGCTGTTTTTT
-,-,TRBV19,TRBJ1-1,CASSGVAEAFF,TGTGCCAGTAGTGGAGTAGCTGAAGCTTTCTTT
-,TRBD1,TRBV9,TRBJ2-2,CASSAGRTGSRGTGELFF,TGTGCCAGCAGCGCCGGGCGGACAGGGTCAAGAGGCACCGGGGAGCTGTTTTTT
-,-,TRBV6-2/TRBV6-3,TRBJ1-1,CASSYSAEAFF,TGTGCCAGCAGTTACAGTGCTGAAGCTTTCTTT
-,-,TRBV29-1,TRBJ1-1,CSVEDALVGEAFF,TGCAGCGTTGAAGACGCTTTGGTTGGGGAAGCTTTCTTT
once,-,TRBV5-4,TRBJ1-3,CASSLGQYSNTIYF,TGTGCCAGCAGCTTGGGACAGTATTCAAACACCATATATTTT
-,-,TRBV10-3,TRBJ1-2,CASREGYNYGYTF,TGTGCCTCGAGGGAGGGATATAACTATGGCTACACCTTC
many,TRBD1,TRBV19,TRBJ2-7,CATARDSFYEQYF,TGTGCCACCGCTCGGGACAGTTTCTACGAGCAGTACTTC
-,-,TRBV7-6,TRBJ1-3,CASSLARSGNTIYF,TGTGCCAGCAGCTTAGCAAGGAGTGGAAACACCATATATTTT
-,-,TRBV28,TRBJ1-2,CASSDMSYGYTF,TGTGCCAGCAGTGACATGTCCTATGGCTACACCTTC
-,-,TRBV29-1,TRBJ1-1,CSVEGNTEAFF,TGCAGCGTTGAGGGTAACACTGAAGCTTTCTTT
-,-,TRBV5-1,TRBJ2-3,CASSFGSGFSTDTQYF,TGCGCCAGCAGCTTTGGTAGCGGATTTAGCACAGATACGCAGTATTTT
-,-,TRBV25-1,TRBJ1-1,CASSVTGSLEAFF,TGTGCCAGCAGTGTAACAGGAAGCCTTGAAGCTTTCTTT
once,-,TRBV20-1,TRBJ1-1,CSASGMGGRPEAFF,TGCAGTGCTAGTGGCATGGGCGGGCGTCCTGAAGCTTTCTTT
-,-,TRBV5-1,TRBJ2-3,CASREQPSTDTQYF,TGCGCCAGCAGAGAACAGCCTAGCACAGATACGCAGTATTTT
once,TRBD1,TRBV7-2,TRBJ1-4,CASSSRGANEKLFF,TGTGCCAGCAGCTCCAGGGGGGCTAATGAAAAACTGTTTTTT
-,-,TRBV24-1,TRBJ1-5,CATSDFFSNQPQHF,TGTGCCACCAGTGATTTTTTTAGCAATCAGCCCCAGCATTTT
-,-,TRBV5-1,TRBJ1-6,CASSPGTDNSPLHF,TGCGCCAGCAGCCCAGGGACGGATAATTCACCCCTCCACTTT
once,TRBD1,TRBV4-3,TRBJ2-2,CASSHGPPGQVITGELFF,TGCGCCAGCAGCCACGGCCCCCCGGGACAGGTTATCACCGGGGAGCTGTTTTTT
-,-,TRBV10-3,TRBJ2-7,CAISEVGTEQYF,TGTGCCATCAGTGAGGTTGGGACAGAGCAGTACTTC
-,-,TRBV15,TRBJ1-2,CATSREGSGVYGYTF,TGTGCCACCAGCAGAGAGGGGAGTGGGGTATATGGCTACACCTTC
-,-,TRBV19,TRBJ1-4,CASKRIGAGDEKLFF,TGTGCCAGTAAGCGGATCGGAGCCGGGGATGAAAAACTGTTTTTT
-,TRBD1,TRBV2,TRBJ1-1,CASSAGGGTEAFF,TGTGCCAGCAGTGCAGGGGGCGGCACTGAAGCTTTCTTT
once,-,TRBV9,TRBJ1-2,CASSVESSPEWFRARYGYTF,TGTGCCAGCAGCGTAGAATCCTCCCCCGAATGGTTCAGGGCTCGGTATGGCTACACCTTC
-,TRBD1,TRBV6-5,TRBJ1-2,CASSPGDRLYGYTF,TGTGCCAGCAGTCCCGGGGACAGATTATATGGCTACACCTTC
-,TRBD1,TRBV5-1,TRBJ1-1,CASSPQGYTEAFF,TGCGCCAGCAGCCCACAGGGGTACACTGAAGCTTTCTTT
-,-,TRBV2,TRBJ1-1,CASSWGLEAFF,TGTGCCAGCAGTTGGGGACTCGAAGCTTTCTTT
few,-,TRBV7-9,TRBJ2-2,CASSQVNTGELFF,TGTGCCAGCAGCCAGGTGAACACCGGGGAGCTGTTTTTT
-,-,TRBV6-5,TRBJ1-2,CASSLGRNYGYTF,TGTGCCAGCAGTTTAGGCCGGAACTATGGCTACACCTTC
-,TRBD1,TRBV7-6,TRBJ2-7,CASSATGTGGRRGEQYF,TGTGCCAGCAGCGCCACCGGGACAGGGGGCCGTCGAGGCGAGCAGTACTTC
-,-,TRBV14,TRBJ2-1,CASSQVRGLNEQFF,TGTGCCAGCAGCCAAGTTCGCGGTCTCAATGAGCAGTTCTTC
-,-,TRBV5-1,TRBJ1-2,CASSHRTDTNYGYTF,TGCGCCAGCAGCCATCGGACAGATACTAACTATGGCTACACCTTC
-,TRBD2,TRBV3-1/TRBV3-2,TRBJ2-1,CASSRRLAGGIGEQFF,TGTGCCAGCAGCAGACGACTAGCGGGGGGTATCGGTGAGCAGTTCTTC
-,TRBD1,TRBV15,TRBJ1-1,CATTVSTTGGTEAFF,TGTGCCACCACCGTATCGACAACAGGGGGCACTGAAGCTTTCTTT
-,-,TRBV7-9,TRBJ1-5,CASSPSGGVENQPQHF,TGTGCCAGCAGCCCCTCTGGTGGGGTTGAAAATCAGCCCCAGCATTTT
-,-,TRBV10-3,TRBJ2-3,CAISGGTFTTDTQYF,TGTGCCATCAGTGGGGGGACTTTTACCACAGATACGCAGTATTTT
-,TRBD2,TRBV4-1,TRBJ2-2,CASSPPGREIPGELFF,TGCGCCAGCAGCCCCCCGGGGCGGGAGATCCCCGGGGAGCTGTTTTTT
-,-,TRBV14,TRBJ2-6,CASSQRRAGANVLTF,TGTGCCAGCAGCCAAAGGAGGGCTGGGGCCAACGTCCTGACTTTC
-,-,TRBV6-2/TRBV6-3,TRBJ1-2,CASSSGLGGYYGYTF,TGTGCCAGCAGCTCAGGACTTGGGGGGTACTATGGCTACACCTTC
-,TRBD1,TRBV11-3,TRBJ1-1,CASSRQGDTEAFF,TGTGCCAGCAGCCGACAGGGGGACACTGAAGCTTTCTTT
-,-,TRBV5-1,TRBJ1-4,CASRTGTFNEKLFF,TGCGCCAGCAGAACCGGGACTTTTAATGAAAAACTGTTTTTT